This record looks at one T cell receptor beta chain sequence and its context. Its antigen is currently unknown. One base separates it from a far larger clone, so it is likely a read error. Time point indicated: persistent/refractory GD, antithyroid drugs over 5 years with positive TRAb. Extracted PBMC RNA gave rise to the TCR library. Researchers made TCR beta libraries by using iRepertoire HTBI primers and running Arm-PCR on CDR3 regions. TCRdb ran MiXCR on the multiplex PCR reads and lists one entry per CDR3 protein. Counted here are roughly 450,000 distinct CDR3 sequences, less than 25% occurring once; the ten biggest clones make up 7.8%. This sample is drawn from a study of regulatory T cells in long-lasting Graves disease. The study's findings and limits: Persistent Graves' patients possessed reduced TCR diversity relative to recently diagnosed ones.

The germline V gene encodes CDR1 PRHDT and CDR2 FYEKMQ (reference sequence). This CDR3 has 15 residues. This sequence joins TRBV13 and TRBJ2-4, with TRBD2 as a possible D gene (5 bases). The source is a female donor with Graves disease. Specimen: peripheral blood mononuclear cells (PBMCs), collected when the disease was refractory, from a patient treated with antithyroid drugs. This CDR3 reads CASSLEAIGVNELFF. The CDR3 nucleotides are TGTGCCAGCAGCTTAGAGGCTATCGGGGTAAATGAGCTGTTCTTC.